These 10 T cell receptor beta chains came from one sample sequenced in a study of beta chain features in type 1 diabetes. Sequencing targeted expressed TCRB transcripts, as all isolated RNA had been reverse transcribed. The repertoire was sequenced with immunoSEQ multiplex PCR; TCRdb's copy has only in-frame clones and lacks some. Of fewer than 900,000 clones in the sample, roughly 15% are singletons; the top ten hold 0.02% to 0.025%. Sequenced: naive CD4+ T cells from blood. The receptors come from a woman under 30 in good health.

This clone was picked up a small number of times. This CDR3 reads CASSMTFGGPSGTNEKLFF. Written as DNA, the CDR3 is TGTGCCAGTAGTATGACCTTCGGAGGCCCATCGGGAACTAATGAAAAACTGTTTTTT. The rearrangement joins TRBV19 to TRBJ1-4; D remains unclear. The CDR3 is 19 amino acids. The germline V and J ends were trimmed by 3 bases and 1 base, with 21 bases remaining between them. Per germline, CDR1 LNHDA and CDR2 SQIVND (reference sequence).

Only a few counts were recorded for this clone. V is TRBV6-5 and J is TRBJ2-1; D may correspond to TRBD1 or TRBD2 (5 bases each). The CDR3 sequence is 13 residues long. Germline V CDR1 and CDR2: MNHEY, SVGAGI. The CDR3 loop reads CASRDLGIGEQFF. CDR3 bases: TGTGCTAGCCGGGACCTTGGAATTGGTGAGCAGTTCTTC.

This clone was seen a few times. The chain has TRBV18 and TRBJ1-4; D perhaps matches TRBD1 (5 bases). Trimming took off 3 bases at V and 6 bases at J, with 8 bases between the two ends. The CDR3 extends over 13 amino acids. The V gene's germline CDR1 is KGHSH and CDR2 LQKENI. The DNA of the CDR3 is TGTGCCAGCTCACCGGGAGGGGATGAAAAACTGTTTTTT. This codes for CASSPGGDEKLFF.

The V gene is TRBV28, the J gene TRBJ2-1; D remains ambiguous. Trimming removed 2 bases from V and 5 bases from J, with 10 bases in between. The germline V gene has CDR1 MDHEN and CDR2 SYDVKM. This CDR3 is built from 14 residues. CDR3 coding DNA: TGTGCCAGCAGTTTAATTTGGGCGGACAATGAGCAGTTCTTC. This translates into CASSLIWADNEQFF.

This clone was picked up a small number of times. This CDR3 is CAISESIRTAAPILTGELFF. The CDR3 bases are TGTGCCATCAGTGAGTCGATAAGGACGGCCGCCCCCATCCTCACCGGGGAGCTGTTTTTT. The rearrangement joins TRBV10-3 to TRBJ2-2; D is undetermined. CDR3 length: 20 amino acids. Trimming shortened V by 0 bases and J by 4 bases, and 24 bases separated the two germline ends. Germline CDR1 ENHRY, CDR2 SYGVKD.

This clone came up a few times. Distinct nucleotide sequences in the sample also encode this CDR3. This chain joins TRBV19 and TRBJ2-2; D unclear. The CDR3 is made up of 14 amino acids. The germline V and J ends were trimmed by 2 bases and 2 bases, with 6 bases remaining between them. Germline V gene data show CDR1 as LNHDA and CDR2 as SQIVND (reference sequence). CDR3 loop: CASSIQPNTGELFF. The DNA of the CDR3 is TGTGCCAGTAGTATACAACCTAACACCGGGGAGCTGTTTTTT.

CDR3 in DNA: TGTGCCAGCTCACCACCGGAGCGGATAAGCTCCTACAATGAGCAGTTCTTC. As protein: CASSPPERISSYNEQFF. The chain has TRBV18 and TRBJ2-1; TRBD2 is a possible D gene (5 bases). The ends were cut back, 0 bases at V and 0 bases at J, with 12 bases in the middle. The CDR3 runs 17 residues. From germline, CDR1 is KGHSH and CDR2 LQKENI.

A remark on this clone: The CDR3 end shows no conserved phenylalanine or tryptophan, and so a read error is likely. The chain couples TRBV9 to TRBJ2-7, with a tentative D call TRBD2 (6 bases). This CDR3 has 15 residues. Germline V gene data show CDR1 as SGDLS and CDR2 as YYNGEE. The V end was cut by 4 bases, the J end by 0 bases, with 14 bases between. In DNA, the CDR3 is TGTGCCAGCAGCCCCGGGACTGTCCGCTCCTACGAGCAGTACCTC. This encodes CASSPGTVRSYEQYL.

This clone was detected only a few times. This sample also contains other DNA sequences that code for the same CDR3. The rearrangement links TRBV6-5 to TRBJ2-6, with TRBD1 as a possible D gene (6 bases). The CDR3 loop spans 15 amino acids. CDR1 and CDR2 from the germline V gene are MNHEY and SVGAGI. Trimming left V 6 bases short and J 4 bases short, with 13 bases between. The CDR3 is CASSPRGSGANVLTF. CDR3 nucleotide sequence: TGTGCCAGCAGCCCCAGGGGTTCCGGGGCCAACGTCCTGACTTTC.

This clone was seen a handful of times. The chain has TRBV7-9 and TRBJ1-2; 7 nucleotides match TRBD1. With 5 bases clipped from V and 1 base from J, the junction kept 7 bases outside the gene matches. CDR1 and CDR2 (germline): SEHNR, FQNEAQ (reference sequence). The CDR3 length is 15 residues. The CDR3 DNA follows: TGTGCCAGCAGCAAAGGGACAGTTATTAACTATGGCTACACCTTC. It is translated as CASSKGTVINYGYTF.